Shown below are 29 T cell receptor beta chains from a single sample sequenced in a study of blood T cell repertoires in COVID-19. Profiling relied on immunoSEQ multiplex PCR, and the TCRdb table lists in-frame clones only, not all of them. Here the sample spans around 150,000 clones, 65% to 85% being singletons. The specimen sequenced was peripheral blood. These receptors all come from a young man with COVID-19, enrolled during active disease.

This chain links TRBV19 with TRBJ2-2; 8 bases line up with TRBD2. Germline lookup yields CDR1 LNHDA and CDR2 SQIVND (reference sequence). The length of the CDR3 is 15 residues. V trimming: 5 bases; J trimming: 5 bases; junction bases outside the gene matches: 7. The chain's CDR3 is CASSGGASGTGELFF. CDR3 nucleotides: TGTGCCAGTAGTGGCGGGGCTAGCGGGACCGGGGAGCTGTTTTTT.

The gene calls are TRBV7-2 and TRBJ2-3; tentative D call: TRBD2 (6 bases). The CDR3 loop spans 15 amino acids. The V gene lost 2 bases and the J gene lost 4 bases, with 13 bases spanning the gap. Germline V CDR1 and CDR2: SGHTA, FQGNSA. The CDR3 spells CASSLFNSGPDTQYF. The CDR3 DNA reads as TGTGCCAGCAGCTTATTCAATAGCGGCCCAGATACGCAGTATTTT. The full variable domain, rest sourced from reference TRBV7-2 and TRBJ2-3, is GAGVSQSPSNKVTEKGKDVELRCDPISGHTALYWYRQSLGQGLEFLIYFQGNSAPDKSGLPSDRFSAERTGGSVSTLTIQRTQQEDSAVYLCASSLFNSGPDTQYFGPGTRLTVL.

The chain combines TRBV5-1 with TRBJ1-1; D is unclear. V was shortened by 6 bases and J by 4 bases, with 13 bases between the two germline ends. From germline, CDR1 is SGHRS and CDR2 YFSETQ. CDR3 length: 13 amino acids. Written as DNA, the CDR3 is TGCGCCAGCACCTCGGAGGGAAGCACTGAAGCTTTCTTT. It is translated as CASTSEGSTEAFF.

This rearrangement joins TRBV11-1 to TRBJ2-5, with a weak D call TRBD2 (5 bases). CDR1 is SGHAT and CDR2 is FQDESV in the germline V gene (reference sequence). Between the trimmed V and J ends, which lost 2 bases and 2 bases, there was a span of 12 bases. CDR3 length: 15 amino acids. The CDR3 region is CASSLHRRGQETQYF. For the CDR3, the DNA is TGTGCCAGCAGCTTACATCGACGGGGACAAGAGACCCAGTACTTC.

The rearrangement links TRBV19 to TRBJ2-5; D unclear. Germline CDR1 and CDR2: LNHDA and SQIVND (reference sequence). The length of the CDR3 is 17 residues. V lost 1 base, J lost 2 bases, and 17 bases lay in between. CDR3 sequence (DNA): TGTGCCAGTAGTATAGCAAGTTCCGGTACCCGTCAAGAGACCCAGTACTTC. It encodes CASSIASSGTRQETQYF. The variable domain in full, completed from reference TRBV19 and TRBJ2-5, reads DGGITQSPKYLFRKEGQNVTLSCEQNLNHDAMYWYRQDPGQGLRLIYYSQIVNDFQKGDIAEGYSVSREKKESFPLTVTSAQKNPTAFYLCASSIASSGTRQETQYFGPGTRLLVL.

The gene calls are TRBV28 and TRBJ2-3; a weak D match, TRBD2 (5 bases). Germline values: CDR1 MDHEN, CDR2 SYDVKM. The CDR3 totals 14 residues. V was shortened by 10 bases and J by 8 bases, with 22 bases between the two germline ends. The CDR3 DNA follows: TGTGCCATTGACCCGGGGTTTCGCAAGGGTACGCAGTATTTT. This sequence encodes CAIDPGFRKGTQYF.

The chain is built from TRBV4-2 and TRBJ2-1; unclear D gene. The V gene lost 4 bases and the J gene lost 1 base, with 11 bases spanning the gap. The CDR3 spans 15 residues. CDR1 is LGHNA and CDR2 is YNFKEQ in the germline V gene. The CDR3 nucleotides read TGTGCCAGCAGCCCTTCTACTAATTCCTACAATGAGCAGTTCTTC. This gives the protein CASSPSTNSYNEQFF.

This rearrangement joins TRBV19 to TRBJ2-1; a weak D match, TRBD2 (7 bases). Per the germline V gene, CDR1 is LNHDA and CDR2 is SQIVND (reference sequence). V lost 0 bases, J lost 10 bases, and 13 bases lay in between. The CDR3 length is 14 residues. CDR3 sequence (DNA): TGTGCCAGTAGTATAGAAGGGGGGGGAGTAGAGCAGTTCTTC. Residues: CASSIEGGGVEQFF.

This clone was counted between two and nine times. The V call is TRBV5-4, the J call TRBJ1-6; D gene uncertain. V was pared by 3 bases and J by 10 bases, with 17 bases between. The germline V gene encodes CDR1 SGHNT and CDR2 YYREEE (reference sequence). This CDR3 contains 15 residues. CDR3 coding DNA: TGTGCCAGCAGCTCTTCGTGGAGTCGTAAATCACCCCTCCACTTT. Residues: CASSSSWSRKSPLHF.

The chain carries TRBV29-1 and TRBJ2-5, with D tentatively TRBD2 (5 bases). This CDR3 contains 11 residues. Germline V gene data show CDR1 as SQVTM and CDR2 as ANQGSEA. Trimming cost V 4 bases and J 4 bases, with 7 bases left between them. CDR3 in DNA: TGCAGCGTTGCAGGAGGAGAGACCCAGTACTTC. It is translated as CSVAGGETQYF.

Points on this clone: Sequence at one end of the junction differs from germline and may be a read error. This chain joins TRBV4-1 and TRBJ2-7; D is unclear. Germline V gives CDR1 MGHRA, CDR2 YSYEKL. This CDR3 has 13 amino acids. In DNA, the CDR3 is TGCGCCAGCAGACAAGACGGAGACTACGAGCAGTACTTC. Translated, it gives CASRQDGDYEQYF.

The chain employs TRBV6-2 or TRBV6-3 and TRBJ2-1; 8 bases fit TRBD1. The CDR3 has 14 residues. Germline V CDR1 and CDR2: MNHEY, SVGEGT. V lost 6 bases and J lost 5; bases outside the gene matches: 6. In DNA form, the CDR3 reads TGTGCCAGCAGCCCGCGGGACAGGCACAATGAGCAGTTCTTC. Translation: CASSPRDRHNEQFF.

V gene TRBV10-3 combines with J gene TRBJ2-7; TRBD2 might be the D (6 bases). The CDR3 totals 14 residues. V was pared by 3 bases and J by 4 bases, with 13 bases between. Germline values: CDR1 ENHRY, CDR2 SYGVKD. As DNA, the CDR3 is TGTGCCATCAGTGAACCCTCCCGGGGGTACGAGCAGTACTTC. Protein: CAISEPSRGYEQYF.

The chain carries TRBV15 and TRBJ1-3, with D possibly TRBD1 on 6 matching bases. V lost 5 bases to trimming and J lost 0 bases, with 17 bases between them. Per germline, CDR1 LNHNV and CDR2 YYDKDF (reference sequence). This CDR3 is 17 amino acids long. The chain's CDR3 is CATSRSGTSYSGNTIYF. Here the CDR3 DNA reads TGTGCCACCAGCCGGTCCGGGACATCGTACTCTGGAAACACCATATATTTT.

This clone has a count of ten or more. The rearrangement joins TRBV6-5 to TRBJ2-2, with D possibly matching TRBD2 (5 bases). Deletions cut 10 bases from V and 8 bases from J, with 11 bases between. CDR1 and CDR2 from the germline V gene are MNHEY and SVGAGI. The CDR3 sequence is 11 residues long. Here the CDR3 DNA reads TGTGCCACCCTAAGGGAGGGGGAGCTGTTTTTT. This encodes CATLREGELFF.

The V gene is TRBV19, the J gene TRBJ2-2; 8 positions agree with TRBD2. Looked up from germline, CDR1 is LNHDA and CDR2 is SQIVND (reference sequence). There are 14 residues in the CDR3. With V trimmed by 5 bases and J by 7 bases, 6 bases remained unmatched. CDR3 sequence reads: CASSLGLDGGELFF. The CDR3 coding sequence is TGTGCCAGTAGTCTGGGACTAGACGGCGGGGAGCTGTTTTTT.

V usage is TRBV9 and J usage is TRBJ1-1; D may be TRBD1 (6 bases). The CDR3 is made up of 16 amino acids. The V and J ends lost 0 bases and 0 bases respectively, with 12 bases between them. Germline V lookup: CDR1 SGDLS, CDR2 YYNGEE. Here the CDR3 reads CASSVVPGDMNTEAFF. The CDR3 bases are TGTGCCAGCAGCGTAGTCCCAGGGGACATGAACACTGAAGCTTTCTTT.

The rearrangement links TRBV19 to TRBJ2-7; 7 bases map to TRBD1. Germline V gene sequence: CDR1 LNHDA, CDR2 SQIVND (reference sequence). The CDR3 has 14 amino acids. Trimming at V came to 3 bases and at J to 4 bases, leaving 6 bases not matched to a gene. The CDR3 nucleotides read TGTGCCAGTAGTATCGGTCAGGGGGAGTACGAGCAGTACTTC. Amino acid sequence: CASSIGQGEYEQYF.

The gene calls are TRBV3-1 (or the pseudogene TRBV3-2) and TRBJ2-7; no clear D. Trimming took 3 bases from V and 4 from J, leaving 10 bases between them. The CDR3 is 13 residues long. CDR1 and CDR2 (germline): LGHDT, YNNKEL (reference sequence). The CDR3: CASSQWLAYEQYF. For the CDR3, the DNA is TGTGCCAGCAGCCAGTGGCTTGCTTACGAGCAGTACTTC.

Notes on this clone: Other DNA sequences in the same sample also yield this CDR3. This chain connects TRBV9 to TRBJ2-1, with 8 bases fitting TRBD2. The CDR3 spans 15 residues. Germline lookup yields CDR1 SGDLS and CDR2 YYNGEE. V was pared by 2 bases and J by 0 bases, with 1 base of the junction left unmatched. CDR3 amino acids: CASSVSGNSYNEQFF. The CDR3 DNA reads TGTGCCAGCAGCGTTAGCGGGAACTCCTACAATGAGCAGTTCTTC.

This clone was found a few times. CDR3 sequence: CASSSRVGNSQREQYF. In DNA, the CDR3 is TGTGCCAGCAGCTCCAGGGTAGGGAATAGTCAGCGCGAGCAGTACTTC. V gene TRBV7-2 combines with J gene TRBJ2-7; a possible D gene is TRBD1 (5 bases). The CDR3 has 16 residues. V lost 4 bases to trimming and J lost 6 bases, with 22 bases between them. CDR1 SGHTA and CDR2 FQGNSA come from the germline V gene. Full variable domain (missing parts from reference TRBV7-2 and TRBJ2-7): GAGVSQSPSNKVTEKGKDVELRCDPISGHTALYWYRQSLGQGLEFLIYFQGNSAPDKSGLPSDRFSAERTGGSVSTLTIQRTQQEDSAVYLCASSSRVGNSQREQYFGPGTRLTVT.

V is TRBV14 and J is TRBJ1-2; D possibly corresponds to TRBD1 (6 bases). V shed 6 bases and J shed 8 bases, with 19 bases lying between them. There are 14 residues in the CDR3. The V gene's germline CDR1 is SGHDN and CDR2 FVKESK. CDR3 amino acids: CASRPPGAGVGYTF. CDR3 bases: TGTGCCAGCAGACCCCCCGGGGCAGGGGTCGGCTACACCTTC.

This clone was seen a handful of times. The V call is TRBV7-6, the J call TRBJ2-1; 12 nucleotides align to TRBD2. The CDR3 spans 15 residues. Trimming at V came to 1 base and at J to 9 bases, leaving 4 bases not matched to a gene. Germline values: CDR1 SGHVS, CDR2 FNYEAQ. The CDR3 DNA reads as TGTGCCAGCAGCTTAGTGGCTAGCGGGAGGGGTGAGCAGTTCTTC. Residues: CASSLVASGRGEQFF.

The chain employs TRBV6-5 and TRBJ1-4, with D maybe TRBD1 (5 bases). From germline, CDR1 is MNHEY and CDR2 SVGAGI. V lost 2 bases to trimming and J lost 8 bases, with 12 bases between them. CDR3 length equals 14 residues. The CDR3 sequence is CASSYGGFSEKLFF. CDR3 DNA: TGTGCCAGCAGTTACGGGGGGTTTTCCGAAAAACTGTTTTTT.

The chain employs TRBV6-4 and TRBJ2-4, with TRBD2 as a possible D gene (6 bases). V was cut by 3 bases and J by 3 bases, with 27 bases left in between. CDR3 length equals 20 residues. Looked up from germline, CDR1 is MRHNA and CDR2 is SNTAGT. The CDR3 region has the DNA TGTGCCAGCAGTGAAACTTCGGGGCTAGCGTCCCGCGTAGGCAAAAACATTCAGTACTTC. Translated: CASSETSGLASRVGKNIQYF.

This clone was seen only a few times. The rearrangement uses TRBV30 and TRBJ2-2; tentative D call: TRBD2 (6 bases). Germline V lookup: CDR1 GTSNPN, CDR2 SVGIG (reference sequence). V was pared by 3 bases and J by 6 bases, with 11 bases between. The CDR3 covers 13 residues. CDR3 DNA sequence: TGTGCCTGGAGGTCCGGGGGTTCCGGGGAGCTGTTTTTT. Translated: CAWRSGGSGELFF.

V gene TRBV27 combines with J gene TRBJ1-1; a weak D match, TRBD1 (5 bases). Germline V gives CDR1 MNHEY, CDR2 SMNVEV (reference sequence). The CDR3 is 19 residues long. The V end was cut by 5 bases, the J end by 5 bases, with 30 bases between. The CDR3 loop is CASSGAEAPPGLGGTEAFF. Here the CDR3 DNA reads TGTGCCAGCAGTGGAGCCGAGGCGCCCCCAGGGTTAGGAGGGACTGAAGCTTTCTTT.

V is TRBV27 and J is TRBJ2-7; TRBD2 agrees at 9 bases. The trim removed 2 bases at V and 0 bases at J, leaving 8 bases unmatched. The CDR3 contains 17 residues. CDR1 MNHEY and CDR2 SMNVEV come from the germline V gene (reference sequence). As DNA, the CDR3 is TGTGCCAGCAGTTTAAGTGTTAGCGGGAGAAGCTCCTACGAGCAGTACTTC. Protein product: CASSLSVSGRSSYEQYF.

In its sample, this clone was seen a few times. The chain carries TRBV6-5 and TRBJ2-3; 10 nucleotides match TRBD2. CDR1 and CDR2 from the germline V gene are MNHEY and SVGAGI. Germline trimming cut 8 bases from V and 3 bases from J; bases unmatched to any gene: 2. There are 13 residues in the CDR3. The CDR3 region has the DNA TGTGCCAGCGGGACTAGCGAGACAGATACGCAGTATTTT. It specifies CASGTSETDTQYF.